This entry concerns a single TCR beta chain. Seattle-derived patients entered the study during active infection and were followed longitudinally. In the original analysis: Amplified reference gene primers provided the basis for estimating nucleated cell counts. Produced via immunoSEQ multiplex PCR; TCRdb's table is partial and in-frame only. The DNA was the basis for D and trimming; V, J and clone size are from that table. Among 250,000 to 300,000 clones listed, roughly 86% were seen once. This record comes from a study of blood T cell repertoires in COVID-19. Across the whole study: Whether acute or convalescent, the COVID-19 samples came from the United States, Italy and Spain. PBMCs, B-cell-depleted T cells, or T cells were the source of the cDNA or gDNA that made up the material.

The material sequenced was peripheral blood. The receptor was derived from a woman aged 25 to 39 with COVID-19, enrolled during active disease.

The CDR3 region has the DNA TGTGCCAGCAGCCCATCAGGGGGCTATGGCTACACCTTC. Translating gives CASSPSGGYGYTF. This chain joins TRBV9 and TRBJ1-2, with 7 bases aligning to TRBD1. Trimming took 4 bases from V and 4 from J; bases not matched to a gene: 4. The CDR3 sequence is 13 residues long. CDR1 and CDR2 from the germline V gene are SGDLS and YYNGEE.